A single sample gave rise to the 24 T cell receptor beta chains below, sequenced in a study of brain T cells in children with intractable seizures. Noted time point: blood from clinic visit 5 months post-surgery; TSC patient then seizure free. Assay: immunoSEQ multiplex PCR; the TCRdb copy retains only in-frame clones and omits some. Here the sample spans about 350,000 clones, over 90% being singletons. Sequenced here: peripheral blood, sampled about 5 months after surgery. These receptors all come from a boy younger than two with tuberous sclerosis and intractable seizures.

This clone is a singleton in its sample. The rearrangement joins TRBV5-1 to TRBJ2-2, with D hard to call. V shed 8 bases and J shed 3 bases, with 11 bases lying between them. The CDR3 has 13 residues. Germline assignment: CDR1 SGHRS and CDR2 YFSETQ. The CDR3 sequence: CASLRPDTGELFF. The CDR3 nucleotides are TGCGCCAGTTTAAGGCCCGACACCGGGGAGCTGTTTTTT.

The rearrangement joins TRBV11-2 to TRBJ2-5; D perhaps matches TRBD2 (5 bases). CDR3 length: 16 residues. The germline V gene has CDR1 SGHAT and CDR2 FQNNGV. V lost 5 bases, J lost 3 bases, and 19 bases lay in between. The CDR3 DNA reads as TGTGCCAGCAGCCTCGACGGGGTCGCTAGGGAAGAGACCCAGTACTTC. It is translated as CASSLDGVAREETQYF.

The chain employs TRBV4-1 and TRBJ1-5; a weak D match, TRBD1 (5 bases). Germline V gives CDR1 MGHRA, CDR2 YSYEKL. The CDR3 length is 15 residues. Trimming stripped 1 base from V and 3 bases from J, with 10 bases between. Written as DNA, the CDR3 is TGCGCCAGCAGCCAAGGATTGGGGGTCAATCAGCCCCAGCATTTT. Its translation: CASSQGLGVNQPQHF.

Only one count was recorded for this clone. The chain links TRBV30 to TRBJ2-3, with D possibly TRBD1 on 5 matching bases. Germline-derived CDR1 and CDR2 are GTSNPN and SVGIG (reference sequence). CDR3 length equals 16 residues. Trimming stripped 2 bases from V and 0 bases from J, with 15 bases between. For the CDR3, the DNA is TGTGCCTGGAGTTCAGGCAGGGATTTTAGCACAGATACGCAGTATTTT. This encodes CAWSSGRDFSTDTQYF.

The chain couples TRBV5-1 to TRBJ2-3; a possible D gene is TRBD2 (6 bases). Germline values: CDR1 SGHRS, CDR2 YFSETQ. The V and J ends lost 1 base and 4 bases respectively, with 13 bases between them. The CDR3 totals 15 residues. CDR3 nucleotides: TGCGCCAGCAGCTTGAGGTCGGAGGGCTCAGATACGCAGTATTTT. Translating gives CASSLRSEGSDTQYF.

The CDR3 coding sequence is TGTGCCAGCGCCCTTTGGGCTGAGCAGTTCTTC. It codes for CASALWAEQFF. V usage is TRBV12-3 or TRBV12-4 and J usage is TRBJ2-1, with unresolved D. The V end was cut by 8 bases, the J end by 9 bases, with 11 bases between. CDR3 size: 11 residues.

In regard to this clone: This sample includes further DNA sequences coding for the same CDR3. The rearrangement uses TRBV5-1 and TRBJ2-3; D remains unclear. V lost 0 bases, J lost 3 bases, and 2 bases lay in between. Germline V gene data show CDR1 as SGHRS and CDR2 as YFSETQ. This CDR3 contains 12 residues. This CDR3 is CASSLVTDTQYF. In nucleotides, the CDR3 is TGCGCCAGCAGCTTGGTTACAGATACGCAGTATTTT.

The gene calls are TRBV6-5 and TRBJ2-2; 8 bases agree with TRBD1. The germline CDR1 and CDR2 sequences are MNHEY and SVGAGI. V gave up 8 bases and J gave up 1 base; unmatched junction bases: 3. The CDR3 length is 14 residues. Here the CDR3 reads CASSGQGNTGELFF. The CDR3 DNA reads TGTGCCAGCTCAGGACAGGGGAACACCGGGGAGCTGTTTTTT.

The CDR3 protein is CASSPPVAGRNTEAFF. Written as DNA, the CDR3 is TGTGCCAGCTCACCACCGGTGGCGGGTCGGAACACTGAAGCTTTCTTT. This chain links TRBV18 with TRBJ1-1; D unresolved. The CDR3 totals 16 residues. V was cut by 0 bases and J by 1 base, with 12 bases left in between. Germline lookup yields CDR1 KGHSH and CDR2 LQKENI.

V gene TRBV2 combines with J gene TRBJ1-5, with a possible D match to TRBD1 (6 bases). CDR1 SNHLY and CDR2 FYNNEI come from the germline V gene. The CDR3 loop spans 16 amino acids. V gave up 8 bases and J gave up 1 base, with 18 bases separating them. CDR3 nucleotides: TGTGCCAGCCGTACAGGGAGAGGATGGAGCAATCAGCCCCAGCATTTT. As protein: CASRTGRGWSNQPQHF.

The table lists this clone with a count of one. The gene calls are TRBV19 and TRBJ1-2, with D tentatively TRBD1 (6 bases). Germline values: CDR1 LNHDA, CDR2 SQIVND (reference sequence). V was shortened by 9 bases and J by 8 bases, with 13 bases between the two germline ends. This CDR3 is 11 amino acids long. The CDR3 DNA reads TGTGCCAGCAAAACAGGGTTCGGCTACACCTTC. It translates to CASKTGFGYTF.

The chain recombines TRBV7-9 with TRBJ1-6; D is unresolved. CDR1 is SEHNR and CDR2 is FQNEAQ in the germline V gene (reference sequence). Trimming cost V 7 bases and J 8 bases, with 12 bases left between them. This CDR3 region has 13 residues. The CDR3 sequence: CASTSIKDSPLHF. In DNA, the CDR3 is TGTGCCAGCACCTCGATCAAGGATTCACCCCTCCACTTT.

This clone was detected only once. This chain joins TRBV28 and TRBJ2-3, with 8 nucleotides matching TRBD1. The V segment lost 10 bases and the J segment 4 bases; nucleotides outside the gene matches: 13. Germline V gene sequence: CDR1 MDHEN, CDR2 SYDVKM. CDR3 size: 15 residues. The CDR3 nucleotides are TGTGCCACTACGCTAGACAGGGGTATTGCAGATACGCAGTATTTT. This gives the protein CATTLDRGIADTQYF. The full variable domain, in which reference TRBV28 and TRBJ2-3 provide the parts outside the CDR3, is DVKVTQSSRYLVKRTGEKVFLECVQDMDHENMFWYRQDPGLGLRLIYFSYDVKMKEKGDIPEGYSVSREKKERFSLILESASTNQTSMYLCATTLDRGIADTQYFGPGTRLTVL.

This sequence joins TRBV5-1 and TRBJ2-1; 12 bases agree with TRBD2. CDR3 length: 20 amino acids. Germline V gene lookup returns CDR1 SGHRS and CDR2 YFSETQ. The ends lost 2 bases at V and 0 bases at J; junction bases unmatched: 12. As DNA, the CDR3 is TGCGCCAGCAGCTTAGGGGTCGGGACTAGCGGGCGAAGCTCCTACAATGAGCAGTTCTTC. This gives the protein CASSLGVGTSGRSSYNEQFF.

This chain uses TRBV6-4 with TRBJ2-3; 9 bases agree with TRBD1. The CDR3 runs to 16 residues. V lost 2 bases and J lost 3; bases outside the gene matches: 6. The germline V gene encodes CDR1 MRHNA and CDR2 SNTAGT. CDR3 region: CASSDEGQGGTDTQYF. CDR3 DNA sequence: TGTGCCAGCAGTGACGAGGGACAGGGAGGGACAGATACGCAGTATTTT.

This clone was seen only once. The chain is built from TRBV13 and TRBJ1-6; the D gene is possibly TRBD1 (5 bases). The germline V gene has CDR1 PRHDT and CDR2 FYEKMQ (reference sequence). Trimming shortened V by 7 bases and J by 8 bases, and 15 bases separated the two germline ends. This CDR3 contains 14 residues. The CDR3 DNA is TGTGCCAGCACTCTTGGGGGATTGGATTCACCCCTCCACTTT. This codes for CASTLGGLDSPLHF.

This clone appeared a few times. The same CDR3 is also encoded by other DNA sequences in this sample. V usage is TRBV20-1 and J usage is TRBJ2-7; the D gene could be TRBD1 or TRBD2 (5 bases each). V lost 6 bases and J 3 bases, leaving 9 bases between the germline ends. Germline V gives CDR1 DFQATT, CDR2 SNEGSKA (reference sequence). This CDR3 spans 11 amino acids. CDR3 amino acids: CSARDLYEQYF. As DNA, the CDR3 is TGCAGTGCAAGGGACCTCTACGAGCAGTACTTC.

The chain links TRBV7-6 to TRBJ2-7, with 9 nucleotides matching TRBD1. Germline V gene sequence: CDR1 SGHVS, CDR2 FNYEAQ. CDR3 size: 21 residues. J was trimmed by 2 bases and V by 2 bases; bases with no gene match: 22. This CDR3 is CASSLLAADRGRRVVPYEQYF. In nucleotides, the CDR3 is TGTGCCAGCAGCTTATTGGCCGCGGACAGGGGCAGGCGTGTAGTCCCCTACGAGCAGTACTTC.

CDR3 in amino acids: CASIRQGGVSEQYF. CDR3 nucleotides: TGTGCCAGCATCCGACAGGGGGGAGTATCCGAGCAGTACTTC. This chain links TRBV6-5 with TRBJ2-7; 9 positions agree with TRBD1. The CDR3 covers 14 residues. V lost 7 bases, J lost 6 bases, and 10 bases stayed unmatched. Germline CDR1 is MNHEY and CDR2 is SVGAGI.

J is TRBJ1-2 and V is TRBV27; 9 nucleotides match TRBD1. Losses at the gene ends were 5 bases for V and 8 bases for J; bases not matched to a gene: 9. Germline CDR1 reads MNHEY; CDR2 reads SMNVEV (reference sequence). This CDR3 is 14 amino acids long. CDR3: CASSPRDRERGYTF. CDR3 bases: TGTGCCAGCAGTCCGAGGGACAGGGAGAGGGGCTACACCTTC.

The gene calls are TRBV7-9 and TRBJ1-5; perhaps TRBD1 as D (6 bases). Germline values: CDR1 SEHNR, CDR2 FQNEAQ (reference sequence). V was pared by 5 bases and J by 6 bases, with 14 bases between. The CDR3 runs 14 residues. The CDR3 DNA reads as TGTGCCAGCAGCGAAACCGGGACACTTCAGCCCCAGCATTTT. Amino acid sequence: CASSETGTLQPQHF.

The chain is built from TRBV4-1 and TRBJ2-6; a possible D gene is TRBD2 (6 bases). Germline CDR1 and CDR2: MGHRA and YSYEKL. The CDR3 has 17 amino acids. Trimming took 3 bases from V and 2 from J, leaving 14 bases between them. In DNA, the CDR3 is TGCGCCAGCAGCCACTCCCCGCGGGATACTGGGGCCAACGTCCTGACTTTC. This encodes CASSHSPRDTGANVLTF.

The chain combines TRBV2 with TRBJ2-1, with TRBD2 identical over 8 bases. Germline V lookup: CDR1 SNHLY, CDR2 FYNNEI. V was pared by 6 bases and J by 9 bases, with 10 bases of the junction left unmatched. CDR3 length equals 14 residues. In DNA, the CDR3 is TGTGCCAGCAGCCCCCCGGGGGGGCGTAGTGAGCAGTTCTTC. Amino acid sequence: CASSPPGGRSEQFF.

This chain links TRBV10-3 with TRBJ1-1; D remains ambiguous. Germline values: CDR1 ENHRY, CDR2 SYGVKD. The CDR3 length is 16 residues. V lost 6 bases to trimming and J lost 3 bases, with 20 bases between them. The CDR3 bases are TGTGCCATCAGCAAGGCGGCCGAATCCGGGTACACTGAAGCTTTCTTT. Amino acids: CAISKAAESGYTEAFF.